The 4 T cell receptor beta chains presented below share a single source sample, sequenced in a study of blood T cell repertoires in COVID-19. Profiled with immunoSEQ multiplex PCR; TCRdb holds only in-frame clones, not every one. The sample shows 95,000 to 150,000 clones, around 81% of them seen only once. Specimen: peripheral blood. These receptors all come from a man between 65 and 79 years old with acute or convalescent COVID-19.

CDR3 sequence (DNA): TGTGCCAGCAGACCTACAGGGGGCAACTATGGCTACACCTTC. This sequence encodes CASRPTGGNYGYTF. The V and J genes are TRBV6-5 and TRBJ1-2, with 9 nucleotides matching TRBD1. V lost 6 bases and J lost 2; bases outside the gene matches: 4. Germline CDR1 and CDR2: MNHEY and SVGAGI. This CDR3 is 14 amino acids long.

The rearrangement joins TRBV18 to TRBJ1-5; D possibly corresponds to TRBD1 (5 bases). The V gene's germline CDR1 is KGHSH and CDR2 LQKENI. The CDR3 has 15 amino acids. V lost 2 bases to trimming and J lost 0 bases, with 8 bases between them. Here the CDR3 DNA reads TGTGCCAGCTCACCAGGGGGGAATAGCAATCAGCCCCAGCATTTT. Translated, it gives CASSPGGNSNQPQHF.

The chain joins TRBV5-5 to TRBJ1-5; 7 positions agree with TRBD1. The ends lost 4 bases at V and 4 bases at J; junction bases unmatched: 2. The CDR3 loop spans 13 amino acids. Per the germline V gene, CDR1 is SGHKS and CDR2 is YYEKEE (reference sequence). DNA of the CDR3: TGTGCCAGCAGCGGGGACAGAAATCAGCCCCAGCATTTT. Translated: CASSGDRNQPQHF.

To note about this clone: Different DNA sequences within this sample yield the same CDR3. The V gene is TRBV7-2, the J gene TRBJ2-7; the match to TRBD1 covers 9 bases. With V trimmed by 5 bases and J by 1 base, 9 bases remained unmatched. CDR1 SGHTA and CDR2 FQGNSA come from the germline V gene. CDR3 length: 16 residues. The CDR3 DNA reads TGTGCCAGCAGCCACTCCTTACAGGGGGCGTCCTACGAGCAGTACTTC. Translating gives CASSHSLQGASYEQYF. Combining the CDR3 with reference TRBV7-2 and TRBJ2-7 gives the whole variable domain GAGVSQSPSNKVTEKGKDVELRCDPISGHTALYWYRQSLGQGLEFLIYFQGNSAPDKSGLPSDRFSAERTGGSVSTLTIQRTQQEDSAVYLCASSHSLQGASYEQYFGPGTRLTVT.